The clone carrying this T cell receptor (beta chain) is categorized as large (0.1 to 1%). TCRdb keeps only in-frame clones here, not all; method: immunoSEQ multiplex PCR. The sample contains around 110,000 clones, more than 80% of which appear only once. These data originate in a study of blood T cell repertoires in COVID-19. The CDR3 covers 14 residues. In germline, CDR1 is MDHEN, CDR2 SYDVKM. V lost 3 bases, J lost 6 bases, and 3 bases stayed unmatched. Sequenced: peripheral blood. The V gene is TRBV28, the J gene TRBJ2-7; 12 nucleotides match TRBD1. This receptor was obtained from a woman between 55 and 75 years old with acute or convalescent COVID-19. The CDR3 DNA sequence: TGTGCCAGCAGTTTGGGGACAGGGGGCCGCGAGCAGTACTTC. Translating gives CASSLGTGGREQYF.